The 14 T cell receptor beta chains given below trace back to one sample, sequenced in a study of beta chain features in type 1 diabetes. Expressed TCRB transcripts got sequenced, as all isolated RNA was reverse transcribed. Measured with immunoSEQ multiplex PCR; TCRdb has only the in-frame clones, and not every one. This sample has 400,000 to 600,000 clones, with about 32% found just once. Sample: naive CD4+ T cells from blood. These receptors all stem from a man aged 18 to 35 in good health.

This chain uses TRBV29-1 with TRBJ2-2; possible D gene TRBD1, 6 bases. The CDR3 is 14 residues long. Germline V lookup: CDR1 SQVTM, CDR2 ANQGSEA. Trimming took off 4 bases at V and 4 bases at J, with 13 bases between the two ends. The CDR3 spells CSVVRTEITGELFF. The CDR3, as DNA: TGCAGCGTTGTCCGGACAGAGATCACCGGGGAGCTGTTTTTT.

This chain connects TRBV6-1 to TRBJ2-3, with D hard to call. Trimming stripped 6 bases from V and 4 bases from J, with 11 bases between. Germline values: CDR1 MNHNS, CDR2 SASEGT. The length of the CDR3 is 13 residues. The CDR3 bases are TGTGCCAGCAGCCAACGTGCAGCAGATACGCAGTATTTT. This translates into CASSQRAADTQYF.

This clone appeared a few times. The chain combines TRBV30 with TRBJ2-7; weak D call: TRBD2 (7 bases). This CDR3 contains 17 residues. Trimming cost V 8 bases and J 3 bases, with 29 bases left between them. Germline values: CDR1 GTSNPN, CDR2 SVGIG (reference sequence). CDR3 region: CALRPRAGMEGGYEQYF. CDR3 DNA sequence: TGTGCCCTACGCCCCCGAGCGGGGATGGAAGGGGGCTACGAGCAGTACTTC.

The chain carries TRBV27 and TRBJ2-2; TRBD1 matches 7 bases. Germline V gene lookup returns CDR1 MNHEY and CDR2 SMNVEV (reference sequence). The junction had 7 bases not matched to a gene; V was cut back by 8 bases and J by 4 bases. This CDR3 is built from 14 residues. The CDR3 loop reads CASRRDRSTGELFF. Written as DNA, the CDR3 is TGTGCCAGCCGAAGGGACAGATCCACCGGGGAGCTGTTTTTT.

The rearrangement links TRBV11-2 to TRBJ2-2; 8 bases align to TRBD2. Germline loops: CDR1 SGHAT, CDR2 FQNNGV. The CDR3 length is 15 residues. After removal of 5 bases from V and 1 base from J, the junction contained 3 bases not matched to a gene. The CDR3 here is CASSPSGGNTGELFF. In DNA form, the CDR3 reads TGTGCCAGCAGCCCCAGCGGGGGGAACACCGGGGAGCTGTTTTTT.

The CDR3 bases are TGCGCCAGCAGCTTGGACCCTCTGGGATCGAACACCGGGGAGCTGTTTTTT. As protein: CASSLDPLGSNTGELFF. The chain carries TRBV5-1 and TRBJ2-2; D remains unclear. The CDR3 loop spans 17 amino acids. CDR1 is SGHRS and CDR2 is YFSETQ in the germline V gene. The V gene lost 0 bases and the J gene lost 0 bases, with 12 bases spanning the gap.

This clone came up a few times. The genes are TRBV14 and TRBJ2-1; possible D gene TRBD1, 6 bases. V shed 2 bases and J shed 9 bases, with 20 bases lying between them. The CDR3 length is 16 residues. Per the germline V gene, CDR1 is SGHDN and CDR2 is FVKESK. In DNA, the CDR3 is TGTGCCAGCAGCCAACAGGGGCAGGGTAGGGTCGTTGAGCAGTTCTTC. Translated: CASSQQGQGRVVEQFF. Drawing the rest from reference TRBV14 and TRBJ2-1, the complete variable domain is EAGVTQFPSHSVIEKGQTVTLRCDPISGHDNLYWYRRVMGKEIKFLLHFVKESKQDESGMPNNRFLAERTGGTYSTLKVQPAELEDSGVYFCASSQQGQGRVVEQFFGPGTRLTVL.

Only a few counts were recorded for this clone. The chain uses TRBV7-6 and TRBJ2-7, with 8 positions matching TRBD2. The CDR3 totals 15 residues. From germline, CDR1 is SGHVS and CDR2 FNYEAQ. V was clipped by 1 base and J by 0 bases; unmatched bases: 2. DNA of the CDR3: TGTGCCAGCAGCTTAGAAAGCGGGAGCTCCTACGAGCAGTACTTC. This gives the protein CASSLESGSSYEQYF.

A few counts support this clone. The CDR3 loop is CSVGAGIAGSTDTQYF. CDR3 DNA sequence: TGCAGCGTTGGGGCAGGGATAGCGGGAAGCACAGATACGCAGTATTTT. The chain combines TRBV29-1 with TRBJ2-3; TRBD2 matches at 8 bases. With V trimmed by 4 bases and J by 0 bases, 9 bases remained unmatched. The germline V gene encodes CDR1 SQVTM and CDR2 ANQGSEA. This CDR3 spans 16 amino acids.

Only a few counts were recorded for this clone. Other DNA sequences in the sample encode the same CDR3. The V and J genes are TRBV7-9 and TRBJ2-7, with D perhaps TRBD1 (6 bases). Germline V lookup: CDR1 SEHNR, CDR2 FQNEAQ (reference sequence). The CDR3 is 12 amino acids. V shed 5 bases and J shed 4 bases, with 9 bases lying between them. The CDR3 nucleotides read TGTGCCAGCAGCCCGGACAGATACGAGCAGTACTTC. It is translated as CASSPDRYEQYF.

The chain employs TRBV5-4 and TRBJ2-4; 7 bases align to TRBD2. This CDR3 has 13 residues. CDR1 is SGHNT, CDR2 YYREEE, per germline (reference sequence). V gave up 0 bases and J gave up 7 bases; unmatched junction bases: 1. The CDR3 bases are TGTGCCAGCAGCTTGGTGGGGGGGAACATTCAGTACTTC. Encoded protein: CASSLVGGNIQYF.

This clone was seen a few times. This same CDR3 is encoded by further DNA sequences in the sample. The chain couples TRBV7-2 to TRBJ2-5, with D unclear. V lost 5 bases and J 5 bases, leaving 6 bases between the germline ends. The germline V gene encodes CDR1 SGHTA and CDR2 FQGNSA. The CDR3 sequence is 11 residues long. This chain's CDR3 is CASSLTETQYF. The CDR3 DNA follows: TGTGCCAGCAGCCTCACGGAGACCCAGTACTTC.

The sample holds a few counts of this clone. The rearrangement joins TRBV6-1 to TRBJ2-1, with 9 nucleotides matching TRBD2. The CDR3 covers 15 residues. Looked up from germline, CDR1 is MNHNS and CDR2 is SASEGT. J lost 1 base, V lost 6 bases, and 4 bases had no gene match. In nucleotides, the CDR3 is TGTGCCAGCAGCCTAGGACTAGCGTCCTACAATGAGCAGTTCTTC. Protein: CASSLGLASYNEQFF.

This clone was counted between two and nine times. V gene TRBV19 combines with J gene TRBJ2-1, with TRBD2 identical over 12 bases. V was clipped by 6 bases and J by 7 bases; unmatched bases: 7. CDR3 length equals 15 residues. The germline V gene has CDR1 LNHDA and CDR2 SQIVND (reference sequence). CDR3 DNA: TGTGCCAGTAGGAGGCTAGCGGGAGGGATTAATGAGCAGTTCTTC. The encoded protein is CASRRLAGGINEQFF.